This paragraph covers one T cell receptor beta chain sequence. Its antigen remains undetermined. No quality values exist for individual bases; no much larger clone is one base distant. The sample is drawn from a study of shared clonotypes between healthy human individuals (TCRdb year 2020). In terms of the full investigation: The cohort comprised a couple of women and a few men aged 18 to 49 years. Leukapheresis yielded between about 0.8 and 9.5 billion PBMCs per donor. To increase sequencing depth and limit assay-specific biases, different laboratories used diverse techniques to prepare libraries and sequence TCR repertoires. To estimate repertoire size and how much clonotype sharing occurs between individuals, the study deeply sequenced the blood TCR repertoires of 4 to 6 healthy adults.

What the authors observed across the whole study: Based on pairwise subsampling, the degree of clonotype sharing among donors was expected to be affected by sequencing depth. Sampling was restricted to blood, and TCR repertoires in tissue are likely to differ from TCR repertoires in blood. Because the study included a small number of donors, the genetic and exposure-history diversity represented was limited.

Donors were healthy HIV-negative adults with no recently reported acute infections or vaccinations. All donors were Caucasian adults living in Nashville, Tennessee, USA. For unsorted samples, tens of millions of PBMCs were counted and genomic DNA was extracted with the QIAamp DNA Blood Mini kit. After blood collection by leukapheresis, PBMCs were isolated using Ficoll-Histopaque density gradient centrifugation and then cryopreserved in the vapor phase of liquid nitrogen. The CDR3 covers 15 residues, taking in both the cysteine and the phenylalanine. Only the CDR3 region is kept as DNA, spanning 45 bases read in frame from base 1. V loses 2 bases, J loses 0 bases, and the germline ends lie 8 bases apart. CDR1 and CDR2 are read off the germline V gene as SGHTA and FQGTGA. TCR CDR3 regions were amplified from genomic DNA by multiplex PCR using the deep immunoSEQ assay. Extracted genomic DNA from each cell subset was spread evenly across all wells of several immunoSEQ 96-well plates, with each plate serving as a replicate. For unsorted PBMC, roughly 0.3 ug of genomic DNA, equivalent to around 30,000 T cell genomes, went into each replicate PCR. Ten immunoSEQ deep assay plates were used to sequence the unsorted PBMC genomic DNA. Purified libraries were measured with a Qubit 3.0 fluorometer, size-checked on a Bioanalyzer 2100, and measured again with the KAPA Library Quantification kit. Every immunoSEQ 96-well plate was sequenced on a separate single-read 150-cycle Illumina NextSeq 550 flow cell. The paper's processing steps were these. Because only junctional sequences without quality scores were contained in the immunoSEQ output, filtering matching that applied to full-length reads could not be performed. To assign V/J genes and CDR3, sequences were annotated against IMGT germline references using PyIR, a Python wrapper for IgBLAST v1.9. Reads with weak V/J assignments (E-value above 1e-6), missing CDR3, stop codons, out-of-frame junctions, or ambiguous translated residues were removed. V3J clonotypes were defined as sequences sharing the same inferred V gene, J gene, and CDR3 amino acid sequence. To compute the percentage overlap between repertoires, the number of shared unique clonotypes was divided by the size of the smaller repertoire. Richness of each repertoire was evaluated using RTK rarefaction, the Chao1 estimator, and Recon v2.1 estimates of unobserved clonotypes. Held by TCRdb, this immuneACCESS table contains in-frame sequences only and omits some clones. Under half of the omission traces to an unresolved V gene where checked; the cause of the rest is unknown. The DNA gave D and trimming, while V, J and clone size come from that table. This sample lists hundreds of thousands of clones; just over 75% were detected once. The ten most abundant clones make up 9.5% to 15% of the sample.

This chain is built from TRBV7-3 and TRBJ2-1; no D gene is confidently identified. The sequence was obtained from a woman in her 40s in good health. Some clones in this sample may be carry-over from other donors' samples. Sequencing was performed on PBMCs. This receptor carries the CDR3 CASSLGDPSYNEQFF. The DNA sequence follows: TGTGCCAGCAGCTTAGGCGACCCCTCCTACAATGAGCAGTTCTTC.